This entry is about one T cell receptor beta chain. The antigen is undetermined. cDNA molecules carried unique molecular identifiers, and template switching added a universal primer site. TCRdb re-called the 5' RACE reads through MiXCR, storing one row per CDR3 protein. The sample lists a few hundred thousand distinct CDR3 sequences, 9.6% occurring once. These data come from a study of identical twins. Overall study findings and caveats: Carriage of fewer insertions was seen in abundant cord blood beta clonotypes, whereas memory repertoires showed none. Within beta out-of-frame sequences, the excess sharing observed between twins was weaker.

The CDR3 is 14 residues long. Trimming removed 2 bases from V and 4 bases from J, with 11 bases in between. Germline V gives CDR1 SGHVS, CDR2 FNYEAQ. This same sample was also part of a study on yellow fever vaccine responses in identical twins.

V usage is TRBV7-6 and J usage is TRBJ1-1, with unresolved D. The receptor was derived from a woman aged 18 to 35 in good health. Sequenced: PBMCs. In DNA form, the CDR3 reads TGTGCCAGCAGCTTATCTTCGGCGTTCACTGAAGCTTTCTTT. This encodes CASSLSSAFTEAFF.